These 32 T cell receptor beta chains originate from one sample sequenced in a study of OX40 agonist ivuxolimab in advanced cancers. Generated by immunoSEQ multiplex PCR, the TCRdb table keeps only in-frame clones and is missing some. This sample yields about 100,000 clones, of which approximately 90% are seen a single time; 0.15% to 0.2% belongs to the top ten. The input for sequencing was CD4+ or CD8+ T cells sorted from blood, taken in a trial of the OX40 agonist ivuxolimab. Receptors originate from an adult with an advanced solid tumor such as melanoma, head and neck, liver or kidney cancer.

The chain has TRBV5-8 and TRBJ1-4, with D perhaps matching TRBD1 (5 bases). V was trimmed by 0 bases and J by 10 bases, leaving 16 bases between them. Germline V gives CDR1 SGHTS, CDR2 YDEGEE. CDR3 size: 15 residues. The CDR3 protein is CASSLAGGGRRKLFF. The CDR3, as DNA: TGTGCCAGCAGCTTGGCCGGTGGGGGGAGGAGAAAACTGTTTTTT.

The CDR3 DNA is TGTGCCTGGCGGTTGGCGGGACGGGGAGAGACCCAGTACTTC. Encoded protein: CAWRLAGRGETQYF. The J gene is TRBJ2-5, the V gene TRBV30, with a possible D match to TRBD2 (6 bases). Trimming cost V 5 bases and J 4 bases, with 17 bases left between them. The CDR3 length is 14 residues. CDR1 GTSNPN and CDR2 SVGIG come from the germline V gene (reference sequence).

This rearrangement joins TRBV11-2 to TRBJ2-2; TRBD2 matches at 7 bases. From germline, CDR1 is SGHAT and CDR2 FQNNGV. With V trimmed by 5 bases and J by 5 bases, 14 bases remained unmatched. The CDR3 consists of 17 residues. CDR3 bases: TGTGCCAGCAGCCCTTTGTCTGGGCGGGGAGGGACCGGGGAGCTGTTTTTT. This encodes CASSPLSGRGGTGELFF. The variable domain in full, with the rest retrieved from reference TRBV11-2 and TRBJ2-2, is EAGVAQSPRYKIIEKRQSVAFWCNPISGHATLYWYQQILGQGPKLLIQFQNNGVVDDSQLPKDRFSAERLKGVDSTLKIQPAKLEDSAVYLCASSPLSGRGGTGELFFGEGSRLTVL.

The chain has TRBV29-1 and TRBJ2-7; 8 bases align to TRBD2. The CDR3 loop spans 12 amino acids. The ends lost 6 bases at V and 3 bases at J; junction bases unmatched: 4. Germline V gene lookup returns CDR1 SQVTM and CDR2 ANQGSEA. CDR3 DNA sequence: TGCAGCGTAGGGACTAGGGGCTACGAGCAGTACTTC. Residues: CSVGTRGYEQYF.

In its sample, this clone was seen once. DNA for the CDR3: TGTGCCAGCAGGACGGGGGAACAGCCCCAGCATTTT. Amino acids: CASRTGEQPQHF. The chain has TRBV2 and TRBJ1-5, with D perhaps TRBD1 (5 bases). This CDR3 comprises 12 residues. The V gene lost 6 bases and the J gene lost 7 bases, with 10 bases spanning the gap. The germline V gene has CDR1 SNHLY and CDR2 FYNNEI.

The V call is TRBV7-2, the J call TRBJ2-3; D is ambiguous. From germline, CDR1 is SGHTA and CDR2 FQGNSA. Trimming shortened V by 2 bases and J by 0 bases, and 9 bases separated the two germline ends. This CDR3 is built from 15 residues. This CDR3 reads CASSLNGVSTDTQYF. The CDR3 region has the DNA TGTGCCAGCAGCTTAAACGGAGTAAGCACAGATACGCAGTATTTT. Looking up the rest from reference TRBV7-2 and TRBJ2-3 gives the full variable domain: GAGVSQSPSNKVTEKGKDVELRCDPISGHTALYWYRQSLGQGLEFLIYFQGNSAPDKSGLPSDRFSAERTGGSVSTLTIQRTQQEDSAVYLCASSLNGVSTDTQYFGPGTRLTVL.

The V gene is TRBV11-2, the J gene TRBJ2-7; D possibly uses TRBD1 or TRBD2 (5 bases each). Germline V lookup: CDR1 SGHAT, CDR2 FQNNGV. The germline V and J ends were trimmed by 4 bases and 2 bases, with 12 bases remaining between them. CDR3 length equals 14 residues. The CDR3 region has the DNA TGTGCCAGCAGCTCGGTTGGGGGTACCTACGAGCAGTACTTC. This sequence encodes CASSSVGGTYEQYF.

The V and J genes are TRBV7-8 and TRBJ2-7; 7 positions agree with TRBD2. Per the germline V gene, CDR1 is SGHVS and CDR2 is FQNEAQ. V gave up 1 base and J gave up 1 base; unmatched junction bases: 4. The CDR3 consists of 15 residues. CDR3 coding DNA: TGTGCCAGCAGCTTAGTAGCTAGCGGATCCTACGAGCAGTACTTC. Its translation is CASSLVASGSYEQYF.

This chain connects TRBV5-1 to TRBJ1-4; 7 nucleotides line up with TRBD1. The trim removed 0 bases at V and 0 bases at J, leaving 8 bases unmatched. This CDR3 spans 18 amino acids. From germline, CDR1 is SGHRS and CDR2 YFSETQ. The DNA of the CDR3 is TGCGCCAGCAGCTTGGACCCAGGGGGACCTGCAACTAATGAAAAACTGTTTTTT. Its protein is CASSLDPGGPATNEKLFF.

This chain uses TRBV28 with TRBJ1-2; tentative D call: TRBD1 (5 bases). Between the trimmed V and J ends, which lost 10 bases and 8 bases, there was a span of 14 bases. The germline CDR1 and CDR2 sequences are MDHEN and SYDVKM. The CDR3 loop spans 11 amino acids. The CDR3, as DNA: TGTGCCATTTATACAGGCTTCGGCTACACCTTC. It is translated as CAIYTGFGYTF.

The chain uses TRBV9 and TRBJ2-7, with 7 bases that match TRBD2. Germline V gene sequence: CDR1 SGDLS, CDR2 YYNGEE. The ends lost 4 bases at V and 6 bases at J; junction bases unmatched: 10. This CDR3 is 14 amino acids long. Written as DNA, the CDR3 is TGTGCCAGCAGCCCAGCGGGGCGGAATGGCGAGCAGTACTTC. This codes for CASSPAGRNGEQYF.

This chain uses TRBV19 with TRBJ2-5, with D unresolved. The CDR3 consists of 12 residues. Germline lookup yields CDR1 LNHDA and CDR2 SQIVND (reference sequence). Deletions cut 0 bases from V and 5 bases from J, with 4 bases between. CDR3 residues: CASSIDTETQYF. The CDR3, as DNA: TGTGCCAGTAGTATAGATACGGAGACCCAGTACTTC.

V gene TRBV10-3 combines with J gene TRBJ2-2; D remains ambiguous. The germline CDR1 and CDR2 sequences are ENHRY and SYGVKD. The V end lost 2 bases, the J end lost 4 bases, and 11 bases lay between the germline ends. This CDR3 contains 15 residues. CDR3 in amino acids: CAISEAKGGTGELFF. The CDR3 DNA reads as TGTGCCATCAGTGAGGCGAAGGGTGGCACCGGGGAGCTGTTTTTT.

The genes are TRBV6-5 and TRBJ2-7; D call uncertain. Trimming removed 2 bases from V and 6 bases from J, with 8 bases in between. The CDR3 covers 12 residues. Germline CDR1 and CDR2: MNHEY and SVGAGI. The CDR3 DNA is TGTGCCAGCAGTTACATAGGTTCCGAGCAGTACTTC. Its translation: CASSYIGSEQYF.

The V gene is TRBV6-1, the J gene TRBJ2-3, with 10 bases matching TRBD2. Trimming took 7 bases from V and 3 from J; bases not matched to a gene: 4. The germline V gene has CDR1 MNHNS and CDR2 SASEGT. This CDR3 has 14 amino acids. The DNA of the CDR3 is TGTGCCAGCACTCTAGCGGGAGCAACAGATACGCAGTATTTT. This gives the protein CASTLAGATDTQYF.

The chain links TRBV2 to TRBJ2-7; 10 nucleotides agree with TRBD2. V shed 1 base and J 9 bases; nucleotides not matched to a gene: 6. The length of the CDR3 is 14 residues. Germline-derived CDR1 and CDR2 are SNHLY and FYNNEI. This chain's CDR3 is CASSEGVAGGRQYF. The CDR3 DNA sequence: TGTGCCAGCAGTGAAGGAGTAGCGGGGGGACGGCAGTACTTC.

The J gene is TRBJ1-5, the V gene TRBV19; D unresolved. The CDR3 totals 13 residues. Germline V gene lookup returns CDR1 LNHDA and CDR2 SQIVND (reference sequence). Trimming pared 3 bases from V and 2 bases from J, leaving 5 bases between. The CDR3 reads CASSMPGNQPQHF. CDR3 bases: TGTGCCAGTAGTATGCCAGGCAATCAGCCCCAGCATTTT. Looking up the rest from reference TRBV19 and TRBJ1-5 gives the full variable domain: DGGITQSPKYLFRKEGQNVTLSCEQNLNHDAMYWYRQDPGQGLRLIYYSQIVNDFQKGDIAEGYSVSREKKESFPLTVTSAQKNPTAFYLCASSMPGNQPQHFGDGTRLSIL.

The chain has TRBV7-3 and TRBJ2-6; weak D call: TRBD1 (6 bases). Germline CDR1 reads SGHTA; CDR2 reads FQGTGA. This CDR3 is built from 17 residues. Between the trimmed V and J ends, which lost 8 bases and 0 bases, there was a span of 17 bases. The CDR3 here is CASYSRGQLSGANVLTF. CDR3 DNA: TGTGCCAGCTACTCCAGAGGACAGCTCTCTGGGGCCAACGTCCTGACTTTC.

The V gene is TRBV5-1, the J gene TRBJ2-3, with a tentative D call TRBD2 (6 bases). Trimming left V 4 bases short and J 0 bases short, with 9 bases between. The germline V gene has CDR1 SGHRS and CDR2 YFSETQ. This CDR3 contains 14 residues. The CDR3 loop reads CASSMGLSTDTQYF. DNA for the CDR3: TGCGCCAGCAGCATGGGACTTAGCACAGATACGCAGTATTTT.

The chain carries TRBV11-1 and TRBJ2-1, with 9 bases aligning to TRBD2. The CDR3 is made up of 18 amino acids. Per germline, CDR1 SGHAT and CDR2 FQDESV (reference sequence). V dropped 5 bases and J dropped 9; count of bases not matched to a gene: 20. CDR3 sequence: CASSPRGGGRALFGEQFF. CDR3 DNA sequence: TGTGCCAGCAGCCCGCGGGGGGGCGGGAGGGCCCTGTTTGGTGAGCAGTTCTTC.

This clone occurred once. The chain links TRBV6-5 to TRBJ2-1; D unresolved. The CDR3 consists of 14 residues. Germline CDR1 reads MNHEY; CDR2 reads SVGAGI. Trimming cost V 6 bases and J 2 bases, with 11 bases left between them. The CDR3 DNA is TGTGCCAGCAGGCGGCGGCTCACCTACAATGAGCAGTTCTTC. It translates to CASRRRLTYNEQFF.

This clone has just one count. The V call is TRBV7-8, the J call TRBJ2-7; D possibly corresponds to TRBD1 (7 bases). Germline CDR1 reads SGHVS; CDR2 reads FQNEAQ. Trimming removed 5 bases from V and 5 bases from J, with 16 bases in between. The CDR3 has 14 amino acids. CDR3 protein: CASSRRQGGDEQYF. Here the CDR3 DNA reads TGTGCCAGCAGCCGCCGACAGGGAGGCGACGAGCAGTACTTC.

The V and J genes are TRBV23-1 and TRBJ2-7; TRBD1 aligns across 10 bases. TRBV23-1 is given ORF status, its function remaining uncertain. CDR3 size: 17 residues. V shed 2 bases, J shed 6 bases, and the junction held 13 bases outside the gene matches. The chain's CDR3 is CASSQNPRGDRGREQYF. CDR3 nucleotides: TGCGCCAGCAGTCAAAATCCCAGAGGGGACAGGGGTCGCGAGCAGTACTTC.

The V gene is TRBV5-1, the J gene TRBJ2-2; TRBD2 agrees at 8 bases. The CDR3 runs to 17 residues. J lost 0 bases, V lost 3 bases, and 7 bases had no gene match. Germline assignment: CDR1 SGHRS and CDR2 YFSETQ. CDR3 region: CASSSTLAGANTGELFF. DNA of the CDR3: TGCGCCAGCAGCTCCACTCTAGCGGGTGCGAACACCGGGGAGCTGTTTTTT.

The V and J genes are TRBV30 and TRBJ2-6; D remains unclear. V gave up 4 bases and J gave up 0 bases, with 7 bases separating them. Germline loops: CDR1 GTSNPN, CDR2 SVGIG (reference sequence). The CDR3 length is 14 residues. CDR3 loop: CAWKRTSGANVLTF. The CDR3 DNA follows: TGTGCCTGGAAACGGACCTCTGGGGCCAACGTCCTGACTTTC.

The chain has TRBV27 and TRBJ1-6; D ambiguous. V lost 5 bases and J lost 6, with 8 bases in between. Germline CDR1 and CDR2: MNHEY and SMNVEV (reference sequence). The CDR3 length is 13 residues. The DNA of the CDR3 is TGTGCCAGCAGTGAAGTGAGTAATTCACCCCTCCACTTT. This sequence encodes CASSEVSNSPLHF.

This clone was recorded a few times. The gene calls are TRBV29-1 and TRBJ1-2; TRBD1 is a possible D gene (6 bases). The CDR3 has 12 amino acids. V lost 4 bases, J lost 6 bases, and 12 bases lay in between. Germline V gene data show CDR1 as SQVTM and CDR2 as ANQGSEA. The CDR3 coding sequence is TGCAGCGTTGCGGCAGGGGCGAATGGCTACACCTTC. It yields the protein CSVAAGANGYTF.

This clone was seen a single time. The chain carries TRBV6-4 and TRBJ1-6; tentative D call: TRBD1 (6 bases). The CDR3 spans 16 residues. V shed 7 bases and J shed 8 bases, with 21 bases lying between them. The germline V gene encodes CDR1 MRHNA and CDR2 SNTAGT. DNA for the CDR3: TGTGCCAGCACCCGGGCGGGAGTGGCAGGGGATTCACCCCTCCACTTT. Its protein is CASTRAGVAGDSPLHF.

This sequence joins TRBV30 and TRBJ1-4; weak D call: TRBD1 (6 bases). The CDR3 has 14 residues. Germline V CDR1 and CDR2: GTSNPN, SVGIG (reference sequence). Trimming cost V 0 bases and J 7 bases, with 12 bases left between them. CDR3 amino acids: CAWSVDSGGEKLFF. The DNA of the CDR3 is TGTGCCTGGAGTGTGGACAGCGGCGGTGAAAAACTGTTTTTT. The full variable domain, its missing parts supplied by reference TRBV30 and TRBJ1-4, is SQTIHQWPATLVQPVGSPLSLECTVEGTSNPNLYWYRQAAGRGLQLLFYSVGIGQISSEVPQNLSASRPQDRQFILSSKKLLLSDSGFYLCAWSVDSGGEKLFFGSGTQLSVL.

This rearrangement joins TRBV6-5 to TRBJ1-6; D is undetermined. Germline V gene sequence: CDR1 MNHEY, CDR2 SVGAGI. Trimming took 1 base from V and 0 from J, leaving 7 bases between them. The CDR3 is 16 amino acids. CDR3 protein: CASSYFLGSYNSPLHF. CDR3 in DNA: TGTGCCAGCAGTTACTTTTTAGGCTCCTATAATTCACCCCTCCACTTT.

This chain connects TRBV5-1 to TRBJ2-1, with TRBD2 matching over 12 bases. CDR1 is SGHRS and CDR2 is YFSETQ in the germline V gene. There are 14 residues in the CDR3. Germline trimming cut 7 bases from V and 8 bases from J; bases unmatched to any gene: 7. CDR3 loop: CASFLAGGVDEQFF. The CDR3 bases are TGCGCCAGCTTCCTAGCGGGAGGGGTTGATGAGCAGTTCTTC.

V is TRBV21-1 and J is TRBJ1-5; the tabulated D call, TRBD1, remains unverified against the DNA. TRBV21-1 is assigned pseudogene status. This CDR3 spans 15 amino acids. The CDR3 coding sequence is TGTGCCAGCAGCTCCAGGGCCGGTAGCAATCAGCCCCAGCATTTT. Encoded protein: CASSSRAGSNQPQHF.